The rows below give T cell receptor beta chains drawn from one sample of a study of cytomegalovirus exposure and HLA in healthy donors. TCRdb's table, derived via immunoSEQ multiplex PCR, lists solely in-frame clones and lacks some. The table includes roughly 160,000 clones, almost 80% detected once. The sample was PBMCs. The receptors originated from a man in his fifties or sixties in good health and CMV-seropositive. Each CDR3 is given with its conserved first and last residue. Fields, in order: J gene, D gene, clone size, V gene, CDR3 protein, CDR3 DNA. A D gene is named only where the DNA matches it firmly. Some rows mark clone size as missing; the rest say once, few, many or name a class of expanded clone.

j_gene: TRBJ1-2; d_gene: .; abundance: .; v_gene: TRBV19; CDR3aa: CASSIGRYGYTF; CDR3nt: TGTGCCAGCTCGATCGGTCGATATGGCTACACCTTC
j_gene: TRBJ2-1; d_gene: .; abundance: few; v_gene: TRBV7-3; CDR3aa: CASSPVGSPGNEQFF; CDR3nt: TGTGCCAGCAGCCCGGTGGGATCGCCGGGGAATGAGCAGTTCTTC
j_gene: TRBJ2-5; d_gene: .; abundance: .; v_gene: TRBV4-1; CDR3aa: CASSQDGEAQYF; CDR3nt: TGCGCCAGCAGCCAAGACGGGGAGGCCCAGTACTTC
j_gene: TRBJ2-5; d_gene: .; abundance: .; v_gene: TRBV5-1; CDR3aa: CASSAQGSQETQYF; CDR3nt: TGCGCCAGCAGCGCGCAGGGCTCCCAAGAGACCCAGTACTTC
j_gene: TRBJ1-6; d_gene: TRBD1; abundance: .; v_gene: TRBV28; CDR3aa: CASSFSTGVLAGGSYNSPLHF; CDR3nt: TGTGCCAGCAGTTTTTCGACAGGGGTGTTAGCAGGGGGCTCCTATAATTCACCCCTCCACTTT
j_gene: TRBJ2-5; d_gene: .; abundance: .; v_gene: TRBV4-1; CDR3aa: CASSQEPKQETQYF; CDR3nt: TGCGCCAGCAGCCAAGAGCCTAAACAAGAGACCCAGTACTTC
j_gene: TRBJ1-2; d_gene: .; abundance: .; v_gene: TRBV29-1; CDR3aa: CSVEAREYGYTF; CDR3nt: TGCAGCGTTGAAGCTCGGGAGTATGGCTACACCTTC
j_gene: TRBJ2-2; d_gene: TRBD2; abundance: .; v_gene: TRBV7-6; CDR3aa: CASSLGTSVGAGELFF; CDR3nt: TGTGCCAGCAGCTTAGGGACTAGCGTGGGTGCCGGGGAGCTGTTTTTT
j_gene: TRBJ2-5; d_gene: .; abundance: .; v_gene: TRBV9; CDR3aa: CASSSGQGGTQETQYF; CDR3nt: TGTGCCAGCAGCTCAGGACAGGGAGGGACACAAGAGACCCAGTACTTC
j_gene: TRBJ2-1; d_gene: TRBD2; abundance: .; v_gene: TRBV5-1; CDR3aa: CASSLATSVYNEQFF; CDR3nt: TGCGCCAGCAGCTTGGCGACTAGCGTATACAATGAGCAGTTCTTC
j_gene: TRBJ2-5; d_gene: .; abundance: .; v_gene: TRBV5-1; CDR3aa: CASSLAGYAIKETQYF; CDR3nt: TGCGCCAGCAGCTTGGCCGGGTACGCAATTAAAGAGACCCAGTACTTC
j_gene: TRBJ2-3; d_gene: TRBD1; abundance: .; v_gene: TRBV4-3; CDR3aa: CASSRTGGTDTQYF; CDR3nt: TGCGCCAGCAGCAGGACAGGGGGCACAGATACGCAGTATTTT
j_gene: TRBJ2-7; d_gene: .; abundance: few; v_gene: TRBV5-5; CDR3aa: CASSLLAGASYEQYF; CDR3nt: TGTGCCAGCAGCTTACTGGCGGGGGCCTCCTACGAGCAGTACTTC
j_gene: TRBJ2-5; d_gene: TRBD1; abundance: once; v_gene: TRBV19; CDR3aa: CASSRDRGWETQYF; CDR3nt: TGTGCCAGTAGTAGGGACAGGGGATGGGAGACCCAGTACTTC
j_gene: TRBJ1-1; d_gene: .; abundance: .; v_gene: TRBV11-3; CDR3aa: CASSRLLSTEAFF; CDR3nt: TGTGCCAGCAGCCGACTACTGTCTACTGAAGCTTTCTTT
j_gene: TRBJ2-7; d_gene: .; abundance: .; v_gene: TRBV5-1; CDR3aa: CASSLEGKSWEQYF; CDR3nt: TGCGCCAGCAGCTTGGAGGGGAAGTCTTGGGAGCAGTACTTC
j_gene: TRBJ2-3; d_gene: TRBD1; abundance: .; v_gene: TRBV27; CDR3aa: CASSGFSRDRVADTQYF; CDR3nt: TGTGCCAGCAGTGGATTCTCGAGGGACAGGGTGGCAGATACGCAGTATTTT
j_gene: TRBJ2-7; d_gene: TRBD2; abundance: .; v_gene: TRBV28; CDR3aa: CASSLLASGVYEQYF; CDR3nt: TGTGCCAGCAGTTTATTGGCTAGCGGGGTATACGAGCAGTACTTC
j_gene: TRBJ1-2; d_gene: .; abundance: .; v_gene: TRBV9; CDR3aa: CASSPKESVATF; CDR3nt: TGTGCCAGCAGCCCAAAAGAGTCTGTCGCCACCTTC
j_gene: TRBJ1-1; d_gene: TRBD1; abundance: .; v_gene: TRBV9; CDR3aa: CASSGDRGVRNTEAFF; CDR3nt: TGTGCCAGCAGCGGTGACAGGGGCGTCCGAAACACTGAAGCTTTCTTT
j_gene: TRBJ1-5; d_gene: .; abundance: .; v_gene: TRBV15; CDR3aa: CATSSNRAQPQHF; CDR3nt: TGTGCCACCAGCAGTAACAGGGCTCAGCCCCAGCATTTT
j_gene: TRBJ1-1; d_gene: TRBD1; abundance: .; v_gene: TRBV29-1; CDR3aa: CSASGQQNTEAFF; CDR3nt: TGCAGCGCTTCGGGACAGCAGAACACTGAAGCTTTCTTT
j_gene: TRBJ2-7; d_gene: TRBD1; abundance: .; v_gene: TRBV13; CDR3aa: CASSLSAGGIQVYEQYF; CDR3nt: TGTGCCAGCAGCTTATCGGCAGGGGGCATTCAGGTCTACGAGCAGTACTTC
j_gene: TRBJ2-7; d_gene: .; abundance: .; v_gene: TRBV2; CDR3aa: CASRNRGGSSYEQYF; CDR3nt: TGTGCCAGCAGGAACAGGGGAGGAAGCTCCTACGAGCAGTACTTC
j_gene: TRBJ2-5; d_gene: TRBD2; abundance: .; v_gene: TRBV5-1; CDR3aa: CASSWDAGTSQETQYF; CDR3nt: TGCGCCAGCAGCTGGGACGCTGGGACTAGTCAAGAGACCCAGTACTTC
j_gene: TRBJ1-1; d_gene: TRBD1; abundance: once; v_gene: TRBV10-1; CDR3aa: CASSVGTANTEASF; CDR3nt: TGCGCCAGCAGTGTAGGGACAGCGAACACTGAAGCTTCCTTT
j_gene: TRBJ1-1; d_gene: .; abundance: .; v_gene: TRBV5-6; CDR3aa: CASSQGWGNTEAFF; CDR3nt: TGTGCCAGCAGTCAGGGTTGGGGGAACACTGAAGCTTTCTTT
j_gene: TRBJ2-3; d_gene: TRBD2; abundance: .; v_gene: TRBV28; CDR3aa: CASSPLAGGTDTQYF; CDR3nt: TGTGCCAGCAGTCCCCTTGCGGGGGGCACAGATACGCAGTATTTT
j_gene: TRBJ2-7; d_gene: .; abundance: few; v_gene: TRBV28; CDR3aa: CASSPSEGGTYF; CDR3nt: TGTGCCAGCAGTCCATCGGAGGGGGGGACGTACTTC
j_gene: TRBJ1-2; d_gene: .; abundance: .; v_gene: TRBV28; CDR3aa: CASSLIGGLALGYTF; CDR3nt: TGTGCCAGCAGTTTAATAGGTGGGCTCGCGTTGGGCTACACCTTC
j_gene: TRBJ1-3; d_gene: .; abundance: .; v_gene: TRBV21-1; CDR3aa: CASSSPGTGRRNTIYF; CDR3nt: TGTGCCAGCAGCAGCCCCGGGACAGGGAGGCGGAACACCATATATTTT